Below, 26 T cell receptor beta chains from the same sample are listed, as sequenced in a study of Graves' ophthalmopathy and Graves' hyperthyroidism. As the template, RNA transcripts were used to amplify TCR beta CDR3 regions. The library came from an HTBI-primed first-round RT-PCR and a second-round multiplex PCR. One entry per CDR3 protein, called by TCRdb with MiXCR from the multiplex PCR reads. The data hold around 1.1 million distinct CDR3 sequences, with about two fifths observed a single time. Sequencing input: peripheral blood or thyroid tissue (not recorded which). These receptors were taken from an adult man with Graves' hyperthyroidism.

The rearrangement uses TRBV15 and TRBJ2-5; D gene uncertain. The germline V gene has CDR1 LNHNV and CDR2 YYDKDF (reference sequence). Trimming shortened V by 1 base and J by 3 bases, and 6 bases separated the two germline ends. The CDR3 loop spans 13 amino acids. The DNA for the CDR3 is TGTGCCACCAGCAGAGGGTTCGAAGAGACCCAGTACTTC. It specifies CATSRGFEETQYF.

In this sample, this clonotype turned up a few times. This rearrangement joins TRBV4-1 to TRBJ1-2, with unresolved D. The CDR3 has 15 amino acids. Germline-derived CDR1 and CDR2 are MGHRA and YSYEKL. The V gene lost 1 base and the J gene lost 2 bases, with 11 bases spanning the gap. CDR3 loop: CASSQVADSNYGYTF. The CDR3 DNA reads TGCGCCAGCAGCCAAGTCGCGGATTCCAACTATGGCTACACCTTC.

This clonotype was seen repeatedly, ten times or more. The rearrangement links TRBV12-3 or TRBV12-4 to TRBJ1-1; D is unclear. The CDR3 contains 13 residues. The V and J ends lost 6 bases and 1 base respectively, with 9 bases between them. This CDR3 is CASRNQENTEAFF. The CDR3 DNA reads as TGTGCCAGCAGAAATCAGGAGAACACTGAAGCTTTCTTT.

There are many counts of this clonotype. The chain carries TRBV7-8 and TRBJ2-7; perhaps TRBD1 as D (6 bases). V was shortened by 5 bases and J by 7 bases, with 18 bases between the two germline ends. CDR3 length: 14 amino acids. Germline values: CDR1 SGHVS, CDR2 FQNEAQ. Here the CDR3 DNA reads TGTGCCAGCAGCCCCAGGACAGTCCCGGGGGAGCAGTACTTC. Protein sequence: CASSPRTVPGEQYF. Looking up the rest from reference TRBV7-8 and TRBJ2-7 gives the full variable domain: GAGVSQSPRYKVAKRGQDVALRCDPISGHVSLFWYQQALGQGPEFLTYFQNEAQLDKSGLPSDRFFAERPEGSVSTLKIQRTQQEDSAVYLCASSPRTVPGEQYFGPGTRLTVT.

This clonotype was picked up a small number of times. J is TRBJ1-3 and V is TRBV2, with D tentatively TRBD1 (5 bases). Trimming took off 5 bases at V and 2 bases at J, with 16 bases between the two ends. Looked up from germline, CDR1 is SNHLY and CDR2 is FYNNEI. The CDR3 totals 16 residues. CDR3 residues: CASSTWRWGAGNTIYF. The CDR3 nucleotides are TGTGCCAGCAGTACCTGGCGATGGGGGGCTGGAAACACCATATATTTT.

This clonotype was detected ten times or more. CDR3 nucleotides: TGTGCCAGCAGCTTAGTCTCTAGCCCTACTTACGAGCAGTACTTC. Its translation: CASSLVSSPTYEQYF. The V and J genes are TRBV7-2 and TRBJ2-7; maybe TRBD2 (5 bases). V lost 1 base and J lost 4, with 14 bases in between. The germline gives CDR1 SGHTA, CDR2 FQGNSA. There are 15 residues in the CDR3. The full variable domain, rest sourced from reference TRBV7-2 and TRBJ2-7, is GAGVSQSPSNKVTEKGKDVELRCDPISGHTALYWYRQSLGQGLEFLIYFQGNSAPDKSGLPSDRFSAERTGGSVSTLTIQRTQQEDSAVYLCASSLVSSPTYEQYFGPGTRLTVT.

This clonotype has at least ten counts. The J gene is TRBJ2-5, the V gene TRBV2; 9 nucleotides agree with TRBD2. The V and J ends lost 6 bases and 4 bases, in that order; junction bases with no gene match: 9. Germline values: CDR1 SNHLY, CDR2 FYNNEI. The CDR3 has 15 amino acids. Here the CDR3 reads CASSVWGREGETQYF. The CDR3, as DNA: TGTGCCAGCAGCGTGTGGGGGCGGGAGGGAGAGACCCAGTACTTC.

This clonotype was detected a few times. V usage is TRBV7-2 and J usage is TRBJ1-2; D ambiguous. The CDR3 consists of 15 residues. Germline assignment: CDR1 SGHTA and CDR2 FQGNSA. The V gene lost 2 bases and the J gene lost 4 bases, with 14 bases spanning the gap. DNA for the CDR3: TGTGCCAGCAGCTTATGGTCAGTGGCGCCCTATGGCTACACCTTC. As protein: CASSLWSVAPYGYTF.

In this sample, this clonotype turned up once. This clone may be a read error of a much larger clone one base away. The V call is TRBV10-3, the J call TRBJ1-2; 10 bases align to TRBD1. Trimming removed 5 bases from V and 6 bases from J; junction bases left unmatched: 15. From germline, CDR1 is ENHRY and CDR2 SYGVKD. The CDR3 has 17 residues. This CDR3 is CAISPGMTGGRNDGYTF. CDR3 bases: TGTGCCATCAGTCCCGGAATGACAGGGGGCAGGAACGATGGCTACACCTTC.

In this sample, this clonotype turned up many times. The chain uses TRBV7-2 and TRBJ2-7; possibly TRBD1 for D (5 bases). The CDR3 loop spans 15 amino acids. The V gene lost 1 base and the J gene lost 3 bases, with 13 bases spanning the gap. Per the germline V gene, CDR1 is SGHTA and CDR2 is FQGNSA. CDR3 sequence: CASSLVGGASYEQYF. The CDR3 nucleotides are TGTGCCAGCAGCTTAGTTGGTGGGGCCAGCTACGAGCAGTACTTC.

The chain employs TRBV6-5 and TRBJ2-5, with D hard to call. Matching the DNA end better, TRBJ2-7 makes the J call doubtful. Germline assignment: CDR1 MNHEY and CDR2 SVGAGI. CDR3 length equals 11 residues. CDR3 bases: TGTGCCAGCAGTTACGTGGCCGAGCAGTACTTC. Its translation is CASSYVAEQYF.

This clonotype appeared many times. V gene TRBV10-3 combines with J gene TRBJ2-5, with no clear D. V lost 10 bases to trimming and J lost 1 base, with 13 bases between them. Germline CDR1 is ENHRY and CDR2 is SYGVKD. CDR3 length: 13 amino acids. This CDR3 is CATTRNFQETQYF. Written as DNA, the CDR3 is TGTGCCACCACGAGGAATTTCCAAGAGACCCAGTACTTC.

The genes are TRBV20-1 and TRBJ1-2; weak D call: TRBD1 (6 bases). Germline values: CDR1 DFQATT, CDR2 SNEGSKA (reference sequence). V was clipped by 0 bases and J by 0 bases, with 14 bases between them. There are 16 residues in the CDR3. Written as DNA, the CDR3 is TGCAGTGCTAGAGAGAGGGATGCAGGGGCTAACTATGGCTACACCTTC. This translates into CSARERDAGANYGYTF.

The chain is built from TRBV15 and TRBJ2-3; 9 nucleotides align to TRBD2. Germline loops: CDR1 LNHNV, CDR2 YYDKDF (reference sequence). The CDR3 length is 17 residues. The J segment lost 7 bases and the V segment lost 2 bases, leaving 13 bases of the junction unmatched. The CDR3, as DNA: TGTGCCACCAGCAGAAATCCTTTGAGCGGGGGGTCGAATACGCAGTATTTT. It translates to CATSRNPLSGGSNTQYF. Using reference TRBV15 and TRBJ2-3 for the parts outside the CDR3, the full variable domain is DAMVIQNPRYQVTQFGKPVTLSCSQTLNHNVMYWYQQKSSQAPKLLFHYYDKDFNNEADTPDNFQSRRPNTSFCFLDIRSPGLGDTAMYLCATSRNPLSGGSNTQYFGPGTRLTVL.

This chain links TRBV7-4 with TRBJ2-3, with D tentatively TRBD2 (5 bases). Germline assignment: CDR1 SGHVT and CDR2 SQSDAQ. V lost 3 bases and J 1 base, leaving 11 bases between the germline ends. The CDR3 is 15 residues long. For the CDR3, the DNA is TGTGCCAGCAGCTTCAGAGCGGTCGGCACAGATACGCAGTATTTT. This codes for CASSFRAVGTDTQYF.

Comment on this clonotype: This may arise from a read error, as a much more abundant clone is one base away. The V and J genes are TRBV29-1 and TRBJ1-4; D possibly corresponds to TRBD1 (6 bases). The CDR3 covers 17 residues. CDR1 and CDR2 (germline): SQVTM, ANQGSEA. The V end lost 4 bases, the J end lost 2 bases, and 20 bases lay between the germline ends. The chain's CDR3 is CSVGQGGQGFTNEKLFF. The DNA for the CDR3 is TGCAGCGTTGGTCAAGGGGGGCAGGGGTTTACTAATGAAAAACTGTTTTTT.

This clonotype showed up many times. The chain links TRBV2 to TRBJ1-2; 8 nucleotides align to TRBD1. The CDR3 extends over 15 amino acids. The ends lost 7 bases at V and 2 bases at J; junction bases unmatched: 9. CDR1 is SNHLY and CDR2 is FYNNEI in the germline V gene. The CDR3 loop is CASIDGTGLNYGYTF. The CDR3 DNA is TGTGCCAGCATTGACGGGACAGGTCTAAACTATGGCTACACCTTC. Filled out from reference TRBV2 and TRBJ1-2, the complete variable domain reads EPEVTQTPSHQVTQMGQEVILRCVPISNHLYFYWYRQILGQKVEFLVSFYNNEISEKSEIFDDQFSVERPDGSNFTLKIRSTKLEDSAMYFCASIDGTGLNYGYTFGSGTRLTVV.

This sequence joins TRBV9 and TRBJ1-3; D possibly corresponds to TRBD1 (6 bases). The germline V gene has CDR1 SGDLS and CDR2 YYNGEE. The V gene lost 4 bases and the J gene lost 0 bases, with 17 bases spanning the gap. There are 17 residues in the CDR3. CDR3: CASSTLGGGLSGNTIYF. Here the CDR3 DNA reads TGTGCCAGCAGCACCTTAGGGGGGGGACTCTCTGGAAACACCATATATTTT.

This clonotype was counted at least ten times. V and J are TRBV19 and TRBJ2-5; 9 nucleotides match TRBD1. Germline V CDR1 and CDR2: LNHDA, SQIVND (reference sequence). With V trimmed by 3 bases and J by 4 bases, 3 bases remained unmatched. This CDR3 has 14 amino acids. In DNA form, the CDR3 reads TGTGCCAGTAGTATGTTGGGACAGGGAGAGACCCAGTACTTC. Encoded protein: CASSMLGQGETQYF.

This clonotype was recorded a few times. V gene TRBV7-2 combines with J gene TRBJ2-5, with D perhaps TRBD1 (6 bases). The germline gives CDR1 SGHTA, CDR2 FQGNSA. The CDR3 consists of 15 residues. Trimming stripped 6 bases from V and 4 bases from J, with 18 bases between. CDR3 in DNA: TGTGCCAGCAGAACTGCATTGGGACACGGAGAGACCCAGTACTTC. Amino acid sequence: CASRTALGHGETQYF.

This clonotype has more than one count but fewer than ten. The chain combines TRBV28 with TRBJ1-2; 8 bases fit TRBD1. Germline V gene sequence: CDR1 MDHEN, CDR2 SYDVKM. V gave up 6 bases and J gave up 0 bases; unmatched junction bases: 6. The CDR3 runs to 15 residues. CDR3 coding DNA: TGTGCCAGCAGCGGTTCAGGGGGCGCTAACTATGGCTACACCTTC. This codes for CASSGSGGANYGYTF.

In its sample, this clonotype was seen many times. The gene calls are TRBV19 and TRBJ1-6; the match to TRBD1 covers 11 bases. Losses at the gene ends were 5 bases for V and 9 bases for J; bases not matched to a gene: 9. The CDR3 covers 16 residues. Germline V gene data show CDR1 as LNHDA and CDR2 as SQIVND (reference sequence). The CDR3 DNA reads as TGTGCCAGTAGTCCGCGGACAGGGGGCTTGGCTTCACCCCTCCACTTT. Its protein product is CASSPRTGGLASPLHF.

The genes are TRBV20-1 and TRBJ2-5; TRBD1 is a possible D gene (5 bases). The germline V gene has CDR1 DFQATT and CDR2 SNEGSKA (reference sequence). V was cut by 2 bases and J by 0 bases, with 13 bases left in between. The CDR3 has 15 amino acids. CDR3 sequence (DNA): TGCAGTGCTAGATCAGTGTGGGGCAACCAAGAGACCCAGTACTTC. Translation: CSARSVWGNQETQYF.

The V call is TRBV7-9, the J call TRBJ2-7, with unresolved D. With 4 bases removed from V and 4 bases from J, the gap between germline ends came to 20 bases. Germline lookup yields CDR1 SEHNR and CDR2 FQNEAQ (reference sequence). The CDR3 has 16 residues. The CDR3 coding sequence is TGTGCCAGCAGCTCATCCGGGTATGTCGATCGATACGAGCAGTACTTC. Its translation is CASSSSGYVDRYEQYF.

The rearrangement uses TRBV7-3 and TRBJ1-3; 8 bases align to TRBD1. Germline V lookup: CDR1 SGHTA, CDR2 FQGTGA. This CDR3 has 16 residues. J lost 5 bases, V lost 4 bases, and 10 bases had no gene match. The CDR3 reads CASSSRQGTPRNTIYF. In nucleotides, the CDR3 is TGTGCCAGCAGCTCCCGACAGGGGACACCAAGAAACACCATATATTTT.

This clonotype was observed a handful of times. The chain recombines TRBV12-3 or TRBV12-4 with TRBJ2-7; TRBD2 agrees at 10 bases. Trimming took 5 bases from V and 0 from J; bases not matched to a gene: 13. CDR3 length: 18 residues. This chain's CDR3 is CASSLSGGTSVSSYEQYF. DNA of the CDR3: TGTGCCAGCAGTCTCTCCGGAGGGACTAGCGTTAGCTCCTACGAGCAGTACTTC.